Sequencing of this T cell receptor beta chain was carried out in a study of blood T cell repertoires in COVID-19. Study-level background: Acute-phase and convalescent COVID-19 samples originated in the United States, Italy and Spain. T cells, B-cell-depleted T cells, or PBMCs provided the cDNA or gDNA that served as material.

In the authors' methods: Amplification from reference gene primers served as the basis for estimated nucleated cell counts. Libraries were prepared by immunoSEQ multiplex PCR; TCRdb keeps only in-frame clonotypes and omits some of them. The V and J calls and the clone size are those of that table, but D and trimming were determined from the DNA. The sample records about 27,000 clones, approximately 82% being singletons. Germline-derived CDR1 and CDR2 are MDHEN and SYDVKM. V was pared by 2 bases and J by 5 bases, with 0 bases of the junction left unmatched. This CDR3 has 14 amino acids. The clonotype originates from a man aged 70 or older with acute or convalescent COVID-19. The chain links TRBV28 to TRBJ2-3, with 11 bases aligning to TRBD2. Source material: peripheral blood. The CDR3 spells CASSLTSGRDTQYF. The CDR3 DNA sequence: TGTGCCAGCAGTTTAACTAGCGGGAGAGATACGCAGTATTTT.